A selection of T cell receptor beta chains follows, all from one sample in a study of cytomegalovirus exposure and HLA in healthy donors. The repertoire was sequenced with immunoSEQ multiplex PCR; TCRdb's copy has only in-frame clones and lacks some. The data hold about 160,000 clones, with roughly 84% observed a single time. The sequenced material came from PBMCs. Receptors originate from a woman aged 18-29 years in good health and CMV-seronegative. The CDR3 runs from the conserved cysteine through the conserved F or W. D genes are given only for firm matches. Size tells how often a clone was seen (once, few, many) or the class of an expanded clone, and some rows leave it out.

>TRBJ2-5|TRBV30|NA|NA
CAWSRDTLRETQYF
TGTGCCTGGAGTAGGGACACCTTACGAGAGACCCAGTACTTC
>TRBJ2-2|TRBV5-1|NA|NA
CATRPSSGTGELFF
TGCGCCACCCGACCTAGCTCGGGCACCGGGGAGCTGTTTTTT
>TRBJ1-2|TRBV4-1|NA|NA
CASSQARGGLGGYTF
TGCGCCAGCAGCCAAGCTAGAGGTGGACTCGGTGGCTACACCTTC
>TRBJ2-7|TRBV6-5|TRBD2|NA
CASSLSGASYEQYF
TGTGCCAGTTCTTTGAGCGGGGCGTCCTACGAGCAGTACTTC
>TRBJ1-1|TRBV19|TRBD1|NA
CASTTGGTEAFF
TGTGCCAGTACGACAGGGGGTACTGAAGCTTTCTTT
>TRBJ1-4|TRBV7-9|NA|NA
CASSTGMRSEKLFF
TGTGCCAGCAGCACGGGAATGAGAAGCGAAAAACTGTTTTTT
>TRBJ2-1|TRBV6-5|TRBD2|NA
CASSYGAGEYEQFF
TGTGCCAGCAGTTATGGTGCGGGAGAGTATGAGCAGTTCTTC
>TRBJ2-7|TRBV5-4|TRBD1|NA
CASSRDRGIYEQYF
TGTGCCAGCAGTCGGGACAGGGGGATTTACGAGCAGTACTTC
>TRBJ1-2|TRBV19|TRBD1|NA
CASSMDRGGYGYTF
TGTGCCAGTAGTATGGACAGGGGTGGCTATGGCTACACCTTC
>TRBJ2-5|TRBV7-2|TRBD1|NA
CASSPRDSQLLAQYF
TGTGCCAGCAGCCCCCGGGACAGTCAATTATTAGCCCAGTACTTC
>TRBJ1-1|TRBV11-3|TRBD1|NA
CASSLTGTGNEAFF
TGTGCCAGCAGCCTAACCGGGACAGGGAACGAAGCTTTCTTT
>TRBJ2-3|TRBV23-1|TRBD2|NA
CASRPPLGLAGGPGTDTQYF
TGCGCCAGCCGACCTCCCTTGGGACTAGCGGGGGGGCCTGGCACAGATACGCAGTATTTT
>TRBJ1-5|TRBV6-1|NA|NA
CASSSQGGDQPQHF
TGTGCCAGCAGTAGTCAGGGAGGCGATCAGCCCCAGCATTTT
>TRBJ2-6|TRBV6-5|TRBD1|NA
CASRTGGSGANVLTF
TGTGCCAGCAGGACAGGGGGCTCTGGGGCCAACGTCCTGACTTTC
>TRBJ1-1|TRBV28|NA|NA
CASSFLYTEAFF
TGTGCCAGCAGTTTTCTGTACACTGAAGCTTTCTTT
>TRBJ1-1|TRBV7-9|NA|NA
CSSTGSAPEAFF
TGTTCCTCTACAGGGAGCGCCCCTGAAGCTTTCTTT
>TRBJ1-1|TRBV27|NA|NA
CASRLTLTGPEAFF
TGTGCCAGCAGACTAACCTTGACAGGACCTGAAGCTTTCTTT
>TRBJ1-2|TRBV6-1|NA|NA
CASSEAPQGRRGYTF
TGTGCCAGCAGTGAAGCGCCCCAGGGGAGAAGAGGCTACACCTTC
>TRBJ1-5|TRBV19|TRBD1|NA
CASRSGTGNQPQHF
TGTGCCAGTAGATCCGGGACAGGGAATCAGCCCCAGCATTTT
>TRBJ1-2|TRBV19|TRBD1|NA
CASSIGTGTYTF
TGTGCCAGTAGTATTGGGACAGGAACCTACACCTTC
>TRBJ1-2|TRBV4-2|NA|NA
CASSQAEWGGEGYTF
TGTGCCAGCAGCCAAGCCGAGTGGGGCGGGGAAGGCTACACCTTC
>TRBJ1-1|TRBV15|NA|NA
CATSRDLVGTGNTEAFF
NA
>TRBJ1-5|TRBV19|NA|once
CASGVGGLGINQPQHF
TGTGCCAGTGGAGTTGGGGGCCTCGGTATCAATCAGCCCCAGCATTTT
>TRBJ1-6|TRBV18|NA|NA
CASSPLPGAANSPLHF
TGTGCCAGCTCACCACTTCCAGGGGCGGCTAATTCACCCCTCCACTTT
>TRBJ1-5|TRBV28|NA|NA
CASSYINQPQHF
TGTGCCAGCAGTTATATCAATCAGCCCCAGCATTTT
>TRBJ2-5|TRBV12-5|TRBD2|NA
CASGPGTSRQETQYF
TGTGCTAGTGGGCCCGGGACTAGCAGACAAGAGACCCAGTACTTC
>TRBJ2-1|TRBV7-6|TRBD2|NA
CASSGLAGGYNEQFF
TGTGCCAGCAGTGGACTAGCGGGGGGCTACAATGAGCAGTTCTTC
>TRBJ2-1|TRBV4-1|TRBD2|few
CASSQRTSYNEQFF
TGCGCCAGCAGCCAACGGACTAGCTACAATGAGCAGTTCTTC
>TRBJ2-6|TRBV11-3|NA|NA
CASSRHTLSGANGLTF
TGTGCCAGCAGCCGTCATACCCTGTCTGGGGCCAACGGCCTGACTTTC
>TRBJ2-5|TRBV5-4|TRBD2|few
CASSLGPGGGQETQYF
TGTGCCAGCAGCTTGGGGCCTGGCGGGGGGCAAGAGACCCAGTACTTC
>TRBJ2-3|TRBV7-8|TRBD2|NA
CASSARLAGGSWDTQYF
TGTGCCAGCAGCGCTAGACTAGCGGGGGGTTCATGGGATACGCAGTATTTT